The 3 T cell receptor beta chains listed next were all sequenced from one sample in a study of T cell repertoires in cytomegalovirus infection. TCRdb itself ran the reads through MiXCR, one entry per CDR3 protein. The table records about 140,000 distinct CDR3 sequences, 5.5% to 7% of them present only once. Sequencing was done on a sample of PBMCs. These TCRs come from a human donor in good health (CMV status not recorded). Some clones in this sample may be carry-over from other donors' samples.

This clonotype came up many times. This chain links TRBV6-2 or TRBV6-3 with TRBJ2-1, with D possibly being TRBD1 (5 bases). Per the germline V gene, CDR1 is MNHEY and CDR2 is SVGEGT. This CDR3 is 14 amino acids long. V was clipped by 4 bases and J by 0 bases, with 7 bases between them. The CDR3 region is CASSSGFSYNEQFF. CDR3 bases: TGTGCCAGCAGTTCAGGGTTCTCCTACAATGAGCAGTTCTTC.

The genes are TRBV2 and TRBJ2-2; D gene ambiguous. CDR3 length: 13 residues. Trimming pared 10 bases from V and 4 bases from J, leaving 13 bases between. Per germline, CDR1 SNHLY and CDR2 FYNNEI. CDR3 region: CATSLTITGELFF. The CDR3 bases are TGTGCCACCTCGCTCACGATCACCGGGGAGCTGTTTTTT. Using reference TRBV2 and TRBJ2-2 for the parts outside the CDR3, the full variable domain is EPEVTQTPSHQVTQMGQEVILRCVPISNHLYFYWYRQILGQKVEFLVSFYNNEISEKSEIFDDQFSVERPDGSNFTLKIRSTKLEDSAMYFCATSLTITGELFFGEGSRLTVL.

This clonotype appeared many times. The V gene is TRBV9, the J gene TRBJ2-1; 9 bases align to TRBD1. The length of the CDR3 is 16 residues. V lost 2 bases to trimming and J lost 6 bases; unmatched junction nucleotides: 9. Germline V gives CDR1 SGDLS, CDR2 YYNGEE. The CDR3 reads CASSVARRDRVNEQFF. CDR3 coding DNA: TGTGCCAGCAGCGTCGCCCGCCGGGACAGGGTCAATGAGCAGTTCTTC.